This T cell receptor beta chain derives from a study of T cell repertoires in cytomegalovirus infection (dated by TCRdb to the late 2010s). For the wider study: The HLA type of each donor mattered for the analysis, because public TCR beta signatures pointed to carriage of CMV infection along with the matching HLA type.

The table lists this clonotype with many counts. No antigen is known for it. No quality values exist for individual bases; no much larger clone is one base distant. The study at large found these results: Cumulative frequency of public TCR beta family members discriminated carriers of CMV infection plus the relevant HLA type in this cohort and an independent 352-donor cohort. The ex vivo response was dominated by HLA-C-restricted CMV-specific TCR beta clonotypes, and the single most frequent clonotype in two of eight donors was supplied by these HLA-C-restricted clonotypes.

Data came from an Illumina HiSeq 1500. TCRdb trimmed the raw reads at Q25, called clones with MiXCR and kept productive beta chains. Rows with one shared CDR3 protein collapse into an entry with the most common genes and DNA. For this sample there are about 490,000 distinct CDR3 sequences; 15% to 20% appear just once. 20% to 30% of the sample rests with the top ten. From V the trimming removes 2 bases and from J it removes 4 bases, while the gene matches leave 5 bases of the junction unaccounted for. CDR1 and CDR2 are read off the germline V gene as MNHNS and SASEGT. The CDR3 runs 15 residues from the cysteine to the phenylalanine. The DNA shown is the 45-base CDR3, in frame from base 1.

The source is a human donor in good health (CMV status not recorded). Some clones in this sample may be carry-over from other donors' samples. The chain is encoded by TRBV6-1 joined to TRBJ1-1; TRBD1 agrees with 9 junctional bases. The sequenced sample consisted of CD8+ T cells from PBMCs. The DNA sequence reads TGTGCCAGCAGTGAATGGACAGGGGCGGGCACTGAAGCTTTCTTT. This is translated as CASSEWTGAGTEAFF.